The subject of this entry is one T cell receptor beta chain. There is no known antigen for this receptor. No quality values exist for individual bases; no much larger clone is one base distant. The data belong to a study of cytomegalovirus exposure and HLA in healthy donors (dated by TCRdb to about 2017). For the wider study: An earlier analysis of approximately 640 of the donors reported 276 Gb of sequence data and 117 million unique TCR beta sequences from 150 million to 200 million T cells. An early release covering 550 to 650 HLA-typed donors comprised about 300 gigabases of sequencing data and around 86 million unique TCR sequences. The genetic ancestry cluster associated with self-reported Caucasian donors included about 81% of the roughly 410 genotyped donors. The aim of the study was to test whether cataloging public T cell receptors could identify signatures of past pathogen exposure. The study profiled the T cell repertoires of hundreds of subjects by immunosequencing and related them to cytomegalovirus serostatus. In addition to the first cohort of hundreds of subjects, a separate validation cohort of approximately 130 different subjects was used. To predict cytomegalovirus infection status, the study brought together high-throughput TCR immunosequencing, statistical association of individual TCRs with disease status, and machine learning. A later analysis re-examined previously published TCR beta repertoires from just over 650 donors and added high-resolution HLA genotyping to investigate patterns of TCR occurrence. Rather than using new phenotypic data, the later analysis identified candidate immune exposures from TCR beta sequences and from how often those sequences occurred across donors. In an earlier analysis of several hundred of the donors, high-throughput TCR beta sequencing was used to judge whether each TCR beta V gene segment behaved as functional or pseudogenic. Donor age, sex, ethnicity and CMV serostatus were compiled together with the repertoire data. A later genetic analysis used genome-wide SNP genotypes for about 60% of the roughly 700 donors, treating that subset as a discovery cohort. All discovery cohort repertoires had been generated using a single sequencing platform. HLA typing included class I and class II loci at four-digit resolution. Typing coverage differed by locus: A, B, C, DRB1 and DQB1 were typed in about 620-630 donors, DQA1 in about 550, DPA1 in approximately 610, and DPB1 in roughly 470. Four or five DR-DQ haplotypes were handled as single units for association and clustering, since linkage in the cohort was strong. On average, around 200,000 unique TCR beta nucleotide sequences were sequenced per donor among 398 genotyped donors of the cohort, with approximately 18% of those sequences being non-productive.

The library relied on the immunoSEQ multiplex PCR assay. For the multiplex PCR, a mixture combining 60 forward primers for TCR Vbeta segments and 13 reverse primers for TCR Jbeta segments was used. The CDR3 region of rearranged TCR beta genes was amplified from genomic DNA by a multiplex PCR assay. Amplified TCR beta libraries were sequenced as 87-base-pair reads on the Illumina HiSeq System. Regarding the original processing steps: Across the 666 repertoires, a later analysis counted 60 million to 90 million unique TCR beta chains, some 11 million of which were shared by at least two donors. Raw reads were error-corrected and collapsed into unique sequences with a nearest-neighbor algorithm that merged closely related sequences to remove PCR and sequencing errors. CDR3 sequences were aligned to IMGT reference sequences to assign V, D and J gene segments. Each retained sequence needed at least a six-nucleotide match to both a V gene segment and a J gene segment. A rearrangement was called productive if the CDR3 had no stop codons and remained in frame with V and J, and every other rearrangement was called non-productive. Following IMGT convention, CDR3 was defined as the stretch from the second conserved V-encoded cysteine up to the conserved J-encoded phenylalanine. The earlier analysis of some 600 of the donors excluded sequences that lacked an unambiguous match to a single V gene segment. An earlier analysis of under 750 of the donors called V segments functional above 56.7% productive rearrangements and segregating when the between-donor standard deviation exceeded 5%. To diagnose cytomegalovirus status from the catalog of TCR beta chain sequences, a statistical classification framework was built. A later analysis assigned V and J genes by comparing TCR nucleotide sequences with IMGT/GENE-DB human TR gene sequences. In a later analysis, CDR3 sequences and most-parsimonious VDJ recombination scenarios were assigned using the TCRdist pipeline. In a later analysis, each TCR beta chain was defined by its CDR3 amino acid sequence together with its V-gene family, and reads lacking a unique V-gene family were excluded. As a way to deal with suspected cross-contamination and a sequencing artifact, a later analysis dropped more than 500 nucleotide sequences that were highly shared and had low generation probability. In a later analysis, a clonal expansion index was calculated for each public chain from normalized within-repertoire ranks of inferred template counts. A later analysis computed generation probabilities with a VDJ recombination model fitted to out-of-frame rearrangements, and checked the results against IGoR. In a later analysis, hypergeometric tests were used to score TCR-TCR, TCR-HLA and TCR-CMV co-occurrence, with a repertoire-size bias correction applied to TCR pairs. A later analysis estimated false discovery rates by permuting HLA or CMV assignments 20 times. A later analysis grouped co-occurring TCRs with DBSCAN, adding TCRdist sequence similarity when clustering within HLA-allele-positive subsets. Repertoires with fewer than 30,000 or more than 120,000 public chains, plus five repertoires with anomalous nucleotide sharing, were excluded from co-occurrence clustering. TCRdb obtained this table from immuneACCESS and retained in-frame rearrangements with V and J assigned. These tables miss some clones; where compared with another copy, unresolved V genes account for less than half of the shortfall, and the remainder is unexplained. Clone size and the V and J calls come from that table; the DNA yielded D and trimming. The sample includes more than 95,000 clones, with roughly 79% observed a single time. Clones ranked in the top ten supply around 1.6% of the sample.

The research as a whole found: This cohort had only TCR beta chains sequenced, and the lack of alpha or paired-chain data limited which features could be detected. In vitro tests confirmed that a few of the cytomegalovirus-associated TCR beta chains recognize cytomegalovirus antigens. According to a later genetic analysis, donors in an Asian-associated ancestry cluster had fewer N-insertions in productive TCRs than the approximately 630-donor mean. In a later analysis, HLA-associated TCR beta chains were found to be more clonally expanded and to have lower generation probabilities than equally common non-associated chains. In a later analysis, more than 15,000 TCR beta sequences were associated with specific HLA alleles at a false discovery rate of 0.05. The sequencing pipeline was judged likely to have produced a cluster of highly shared sequence variants as a technical artifact. The 87-base-pair reads could not distinguish some IMGT-functional V segments, including TRBV6-2 and TRBV6-3, so those segments were excluded. When HLA alleles, especially DR and DQ, strongly co-occurred, TCR associations were difficult to assign to individual alleles. CMV serostatus was the only immune exposure information available for the cohort. A further reported finding was that TCR beta sequences accurately predicted the HLA-A and HLA-B alleles for most subjects in the first cohort. In a later genetic analysis, a missense DCLRE1C variant was associated with V-gene and J-gene trimming of TCR beta chains, and the association was replicated in an independent cohort. An earlier analysis of approximately 570 of the donors showed that most TCR beta V segments appeared in productive rearrangements either about 90% or about 30% of the time, which broadly matched IMGT annotations. Most CMV-associated TCR beta chains appeared to be HLA-restricted in a later analysis, and the HLA associations seemed to be driven largely by CMV exposure. The earlier analysis of almost 600 of the donors excluded 15 to 20 rarely observed V segments, including chromosome 9 orphons, because counts were too low. While some public TCRs were present in many individuals, most TCR sequences turned up only very rarely across donors. Because HLA typing was unavailable for some donors at each locus, only the typed subset was used in association tests. Several of the top co-occurrence clusters appeared to be linked to parvovirus B19, influenza, CMV and Epstein-Barr virus, according to a later analysis. The classifier was reported to diagnose cytomegalovirus status with high specificity and sensitivity in both the original and validation cohorts. Roughly uniform sequencing depth across donors was assumed in presence/absence analyses, although this assumption may not hold. The study gave a list of 150 to 200 TCR beta chains associated with cytomegalovirus. Linkage disequilibrium might explain the correlated functional status among segregating V segments, but an unknown experimental factor could not be excluded. According to a later analysis, TCR association rates differed among HLA loci, with DRB1 alleles showing the most associated TCRs and HLA-C alleles showing the fewest. It was suggested by the authors that the approach could potentially be generalized to other disease states and immunological phenotypes.

The cohort was made up of several hundred healthy bone marrow donors. At the time of sampling, all cohort members were nominally healthy, though unrecorded immune exposures were likely present. The donor was CMV seronegative and was included in the group of a few hundred seronegative cohort members. A peripheral blood sample was provided by each donor, and peripheral blood mononuclear cells were used for TCR beta sequencing. The Qiagen DNeasy Blood Extraction Kit was used to extract genomic DNA from the blood cell samples. V and J are truncated by 3 bases and 0 bases respectively, leaving an intervening sequence of 12 bases. The CDR3 runs 16 residues from the cysteine to the phenylalanine. Of all the DNA, just the CDR3 is kept, 48 bases in frame from base 1. The CDR1 and CDR2 encoded by the germline V gene (reference sequence) are LNHDA and SQIVND.

The material sequenced was PBMCs. The rearranged chain carries TRBV19 and TRBJ1-5, with the D segment identity uncertain. The sequence came from a young woman in good health and CMV-seronegative. The CDR3 has the sequence CASSMMRQISNQPQHF. The DNA sequence is TGTGCCAGTAGTATGATGCGGCAAATTAGCAATCAGCCCCAGCATTTT.